The 17 T cell receptor beta chains listed next were all sequenced from one sample in a study of T cell repertoires in cytomegalovirus infection. These receptors' targets are unknown. TCRdb itself ran the reads through MiXCR, one entry per CDR3 protein. Of approximately 120,000 distinct CDR3 sequences detected, more than 30% appear once; the ten largest clones hold 45% to 65%. Here the sequenced sample was CD8+ T cells from cultured PBMCs, taken from culture after CMV antigen stimulation. These receptors were collected from a human donor in good health (CMV status not recorded). Some clones in this sample may be carry-over from other donors' samples.

The chain employs TRBV11-3 and TRBJ2-1; 8 nucleotides line up with TRBD2. The CDR3 loop spans 15 amino acids. Germline CDR1 and CDR2: SGHNT and YENEEA. Trimming cost V 1 base and J 8 bases; bases outside gene matches: 7. CDR3 nucleotides: TGTGCCAGCAGCTTAGTACTAGCGGCCTTGGATGAGCAGTTCTTC. This codes for CASSLVLAALDEQFF.

This clonotype has a handful of counts. The chain recombines TRBV7-2 with TRBJ2-3, with D perhaps matching TRBD2 (6 bases). The CDR3 extends over 17 amino acids. In germline, CDR1 is SGHTA, CDR2 FQGNSA. V was pared by 1 base and J by 3 bases, with 17 bases between. Written as DNA, the CDR3 is TGTGCCAGCAGCTTAGTACCACCCCCGGGGGAGACAGATACGCAGTATTTT. It is translated as CASSLVPPPGETDTQYF.

The table lists this clonotype with a count of one. This chain links TRBV12-3 or TRBV12-4 with TRBJ2-3, with TRBD1 as a possible D gene (5 bases). V was cut by 3 bases and J by 4 bases, with 20 bases left in between. The CDR3 is 17 amino acids. The CDR3 reads CASSFGQGVQASDTQYF. For the CDR3, the DNA is TGTGCCAGCAGTTTCGGCCAGGGCGTCCAGGCGTCAGATACGCAGTATTTT.

This clonotype was seen more than once but under ten times. The chain carries TRBV12-3 or TRBV12-4 and TRBJ1-2; 7 nucleotides line up with TRBD1. The J segment lost 2 bases and the V segment lost 6 bases, leaving 12 bases of the junction unmatched. CDR3 length: 16 amino acids. For the CDR3, the DNA is TGTGCCAGCAGCGACTCTACCGGGACAGCGAACTATGGCTACACCTTC. It codes for CASSDSTGTANYGYTF.

This chain joins TRBV7-6 and TRBJ2-2, with D unclear. Germline V lookup: CDR1 SGHVS, CDR2 FNYEAQ. The V end lost 0 bases, the J end lost 1 base, and 9 bases lay between the germline ends. The CDR3 consists of 16 residues. CDR3 amino acids: CASSLAGTLNTGELFF. As DNA, the CDR3 is TGTGCCAGCAGCTTAGCTGGCACGTTGAACACCGGGGAGCTGTTTTTT.

This clonotype was picked up a small number of times. The chain joins TRBV6-4 to TRBJ2-3; 9 nucleotides align to TRBD2. Germline assignment: CDR1 MRHNA and CDR2 SNTAGT. The CDR3 sequence is 15 residues long. V gave up 3 bases and J gave up 2 bases; unmatched junction bases: 3. This CDR3 is CASSDGGGATDTQYF. CDR3 nucleotides: TGTGCCAGCAGTGATGGCGGGGGGGCCACAGATACGCAGTATTTT.

The V and J genes are TRBV28 and TRBJ1-2, with TRBD1 matching 10 bases. V dropped 6 bases and J dropped 4; count of bases not matched to a gene: 8. CDR1 is MDHEN and CDR2 is SYDVKM in the germline V gene. The CDR3 spans 15 residues. CDR3 bases: TGTGCCAGCAGACCCGCGGACAGGGGGGGCTATGGCTACACCTTC. This encodes CASRPADRGGYGYTF.

The rearrangement joins TRBV11-2 to TRBJ2-1; D not resolved. The germline V gene has CDR1 SGHAT and CDR2 FQNNGV. The CDR3 length is 15 residues. V lost 1 base to trimming and J lost 2 bases, with 9 bases between them. The CDR3 sequence: CASSLGVSAYNEQFF. The CDR3 DNA reads TGTGCCAGCAGCTTAGGCGTTTCGGCCTACAATGAGCAGTTCTTC.

This rearrangement joins TRBV19 to TRBJ2-2; TRBD1 aligns across 8 bases. This CDR3 has 16 amino acids. V trimming: 1 base; J trimming: 4 bases; junction bases outside the gene matches: 5. Germline V gene lookup returns CDR1 LNHDA and CDR2 SQIVND (reference sequence). CDR3 amino acids: CASSIAGQDITGELFF. CDR3 sequence (DNA): TGTGCCAGTAGTATAGCGGGACAGGATATCACCGGGGAGCTGTTTTTT.

This clonotype was seen at least ten times. V is TRBV7-8 and J is TRBJ2-1; D not resolved. In germline, CDR1 is SGHVS, CDR2 FQNEAQ. This CDR3 spans 15 amino acids. With 5 bases removed from V and 4 bases from J, the gap between germline ends came to 15 bases. The chain's CDR3 is CASSPWALEYNEQFF. The CDR3 DNA reads TGTGCCAGCAGCCCATGGGCGCTAGAATACAATGAGCAGTTCTTC.

This clonotype showed up just a few times. V gene TRBV9 combines with J gene TRBJ1-2, with D perhaps matching TRBD1 (5 bases). Germline V lookup: CDR1 SGDLS, CDR2 YYNGEE. This CDR3 is built from 17 residues. The germline V and J ends were trimmed by 4 bases and 2 bases, with 21 bases remaining between them. CDR3 protein: CASSPPTGPGSNYGYTF. In DNA form, the CDR3 reads TGTGCCAGCAGCCCCCCGACGGGGCCAGGGAGCAACTATGGCTACACCTTC.

This clonotype was observed at least ten times. The chain carries TRBV7-9 and TRBJ1-4, with D possibly matching TRBD1 (6 bases). V was cut by 5 bases and J by 6 bases, with 13 bases left in between. CDR3 length: 14 amino acids. Germline CDR1 and CDR2: SEHNR and FQNEAQ (reference sequence). This CDR3 reads CASSPGGGDEKLFF. CDR3 nucleotide sequence: TGTGCCAGCAGCCCGGGGGGGGGCGATGAAAAACTGTTTTTT.

The V call is TRBV5-6, the J call TRBJ1-1; 7 bases map to TRBD1. The V gene's germline CDR1 is SGHDT and CDR2 YYEEEE. The CDR3 contains 14 residues. V lost 0 bases to trimming and J lost 6 bases; unmatched junction nucleotides: 5. CDR3 region: CASSLARGYPEAFF. The CDR3 nucleotides read TGTGCCAGCAGCTTGGCCAGGGGGTATCCTGAAGCTTTCTTT.

J is TRBJ1-4 and V is TRBV4-1; maybe TRBD1 (6 bases). Germline V gives CDR1 MGHRA, CDR2 YSYEKL. Trimming cost V 1 base and J 8 bases, with 17 bases left between them. CDR3 length: 16 residues. The CDR3 DNA sequence: TGCGCCAGCAGCCAAGCGTGGACAGCCTACGAAGAAAAACTGTTTTTT. Translated, it gives CASSQAWTAYEEKLFF.

The gene calls are TRBV28 and TRBJ1-5; the D is unclear. The ends were cut back, 6 bases at V and 5 bases at J, with 17 bases in the middle. Germline CDR1 and CDR2: MDHEN and SYDVKM. The CDR3 is made up of 15 amino acids. Here the CDR3 reads CASSLTWGSHQPQHF. In nucleotides, the CDR3 is TGTGCCAGCAGCTTAACGTGGGGTTCGCATCAGCCCCAGCATTTT.

The rearrangement uses TRBV5-4 and TRBJ2-2, with a tentative D call TRBD2 (7 bases). V lost 1 base and J lost 5, with 15 bases in between. The CDR3 covers 16 residues. The germline gives CDR1 SGHNT, CDR2 YYREEE (reference sequence). The CDR3 nucleotides are TGTGCCAGCAGCTTGAATGGCGGGGGCGCTACCGGGGAGCTGTTTTTT. This sequence encodes CASSLNGGGATGELFF.

This clonotype was seen ten or more times. The chain couples TRBV7-2 to TRBJ1-2; tentatively, D is TRBD1 (6 bases). This CDR3 spans 12 amino acids. Germline-derived CDR1 and CDR2 are SGHTA and FQGNSA. V was clipped by 5 bases and J by 5 bases, with 9 bases between them. CDR3 region: CASSAGTYGYTF. In nucleotides, the CDR3 is TGTGCCAGCAGCGCCGGGACATATGGCTACACCTTC.